These T cell receptor beta chains were read from a single sample in a study of CD8+CD57+ T cells in acquired aplastic anemia. TCRdb used MiXCR to reprocess the reads, holding one entry per CDR3 protein. The sample carries about 420,000 distinct CDR3 sequences, approximately 70% recorded once. Sequencing was performed on sorted CD4+, CD8+, or CD8+CD57+ T cells (not recorded which) from PBMCs. All receptors come from a human donor in good health, serving as a control. CDR3s include the opening cysteine and the closing phenylalanine or tryptophan.

v_call	j_call	cdr3_aa
TRBV5-5	TRBJ1-2	CASTPTSYYGYTF
TRBV7-2	TRBJ1-5	CASSVGRGNQLQHF
TRBV20-1	TRBJ2-1	CSARVGASSYNEQFF
TRBV6-1	TRBJ2-7	CASRVRGVNYEQYF
TRBV6-1	TRBJ1-6	CASSPGQGNSALHF
TRBV9	TRBJ2-2	CASSAGAHTGELFF
TRBV25-1	TRBJ1-6	CASSEYIPGQNSPLHF
TRBV12-5	TRBJ1-1	CASGFELNTEAFF
TRBV7-2	TRBJ2-7	CASSLAGQGTYEQYF
TRBV7-2	TRBJ2-7	CASSLGGQAYHEQYF
TRBV3-1	TRBJ1-2	CASSQDPSNYGYTF
TRBV24-1	TRBJ1-1	CATSDAVPGARNTEAFF
TRBV6-1	TRBJ2-1	CASSTQSHEQFF
TRBV7-7	TRBJ1-1	CASSRLKGEAFF
TRBV20-1	TRBJ1-1	CSAKGGYTEAFF
TRBV20-1	TRBJ2-1	CSASRWVGDEQFF
TRBV11-2	TRBJ1-4	CASSDSIAGGREKLFF
TRBV25-1	TRBJ2-1	CATSLGGSGNEQFF
TRBV7-2	TRBJ2-7	CASSVTRGEKLYF
TRBV20-1	TRBJ2-2	CSAGGGDTGELFF